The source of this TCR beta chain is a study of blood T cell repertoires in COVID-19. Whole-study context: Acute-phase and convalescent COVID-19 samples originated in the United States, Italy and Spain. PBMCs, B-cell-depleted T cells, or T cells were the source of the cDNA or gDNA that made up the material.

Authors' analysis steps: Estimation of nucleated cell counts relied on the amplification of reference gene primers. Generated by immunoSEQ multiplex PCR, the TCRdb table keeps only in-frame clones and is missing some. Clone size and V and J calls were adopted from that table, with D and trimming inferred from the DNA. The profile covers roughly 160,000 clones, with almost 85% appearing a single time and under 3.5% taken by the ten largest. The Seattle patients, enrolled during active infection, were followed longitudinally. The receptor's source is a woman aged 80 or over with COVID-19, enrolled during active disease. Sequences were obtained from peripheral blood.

Here the CDR3 DNA reads TGTGCCAGCAGCTTAATTGGCGGGAGGACAGATACGCAGTATTTT. This encodes CASSLIGGRTDTQYF. The rearrangement links TRBV7-3 to TRBJ2-3; 8 bases agree with TRBD2. J was trimmed by 3 bases and V by 1 base; bases with no gene match: 3. This CDR3 comprises 15 residues. Per the germline V gene, CDR1 is SGHTA and CDR2 is FQGTGA.